This is a list of T cell receptor beta chains from one sample in a study of long-term antiretroviral therapy in people with HIV. TCRdb's table, derived via immunoSEQ multiplex PCR, lists solely in-frame clones and lacks some. The data contain tens of thousands of clones, roughly 84% of them singletons. The input for sequencing was unsorted PBMCs, taken 3 years after starting antiretroviral therapy. Receptor source: a middle-aged man with HIV. CDR3s include the opening cysteine and the closing phenylalanine or tryptophan. The D gene is left open where the match is weak. Expanded clones are given a class, and other clones once, few, many or no size at all.

V gene	J gene	clone size	D gene	CDR3 DNA	CDR3 protein
TRBV4-2	TRBJ1-3	.	.	TGTGCCAGCAGCCAAGAGTCGGGGGGCTCTGGAAACACCATATATTTT	CASSQESGGSGNTIYF
TRBV2	TRBJ2-7	.	.	TGTGCCAGCAGTCCTCAGGGGCCCGAGCAGTACTTC	CASSPQGPEQYF
TRBV7-9	TRBJ1-1	.	.	TGTGCCAGCAGCCCCCCAACGCTGGTGAACACTGAAGCTTTCTTT	CASSPPTLVNTEAFF
TRBV29-1	TRBJ2-3	.	TRBD2	TGCAGCGTTGAAACTAGCGGCCGCACAGATACGCAGTATTTT	CSVETSGRTDTQYF
TRBV9	TRBJ2-1	.	TRBD2	TGTGCCAGCAGCGTAGCTACCCGGACTAGCGGGAGGGCCTCGTCTTATGAGCAGTTCTTC	CASSVATRTSGRASSYEQFF
TRBV13	TRBJ2-7	.	.	TGTGCCAGCAGCCCCGACAGATACTACGAGCAGTACTTC	CASSPDRYYEQYF
TRBV29-1	TRBJ1-3	once	.	TGCAGCGCGGAACAGGAGGGGGGTGGTGACACCATATATTTT	CSAEQEGGGDTIYF
TRBV5-6	TRBJ2-2	.	TRBD2	TGTGCCAGCAGCTTGGCCGGGACTACGAACACCGGGGAGCTGTTTTTT	CASSLAGTTNTGELFF
TRBV30	TRBJ1-4	.	.	TGTGCCTGGAGACGAGGGGAAAATGAAAAACTGTTTTTT	CAWRRGENEKLFF
TRBV10-3	TRBJ1-4	.	.	TGTGCCATCAGTGAAGTAAGAACTAATGAAAAACTGTTTTTT	CAISEVRTNEKLFF
TRBV2	TRBJ1-2	.	TRBD1	TGTGCCAGCACCGACAGGGTCGACTATGGCTACACCTTC	CASTDRVDYGYTF
TRBV27	TRBJ2-7	.	.	TGTGCCAGCAGGGTAAGGGACGCCAAAAGGGACGAGCAGTACTTC	CASRVRDAKRDEQYF
TRBV19	TRBJ2-7	.	.	TGTGCCAGTAGTTACGGAACTCGGTACGAGCAGTACTTC	CASSYGTRYEQYF
TRBV4-2	TRBJ2-2	.	.	TGTGCCAGCAGCCAAGGGGGGGCGGTGAAAACCGGGGAGCTGTTTTTT	CASSQGGAVKTGELFF
TRBV27	TRBJ2-3	once	TRBD1	TGTGCCAGCAGTTTACGAGGGGGCCCTAACACAGATACGCAGTATTTT	CASSLRGGPNTDTQYF
TRBV27	TRBJ2-1	.	.	TGTGCCAGCAGTTCCTCTTACTGGGGCTACAATGAGCAGTTCTTC	CASSSSYWGYNEQFF
TRBV5-1	TRBJ2-4	.	TRBD2	TGCGCCAGCAGCCCCCAGCGGGGAGACATTCAGTACTTC	CASSPQRGDIQYF
TRBV10-3	TRBJ2-4	.	.	TGTGCCATCAGTGGGGGGACTTTTTCCATTCAGTACTTC	CAISGGTFSIQYF
TRBV5-5	TRBJ1-1	.	TRBD1	TGTGCCAGCAGCTCATACAGGGGAGCTAACACTGAAGCTTTCTTT	CASSSYRGANTEAFF
TRBV6-5	TRBJ1-3	.	.	TGTGCCAGCAGCGGACTGAACTCTGGAAACACCATATATTTT	CASSGLNSGNTIYF
TRBV27	TRBJ2-7	.	.	TGTGCCAGCAGTTCGGCCGGGACAATCTACGAGCAGTACTTC	CASSSAGTIYEQYF
TRBV5-5	TRBJ2-5	.	TRBD2	TGTGCCAGCAGCTTGGCGTTCCTAGCGGTAAAAGAGACCCAGTACTTC	CASSLAFLAVKETQYF
TRBV5-1	TRBJ1-5	.	.	TGCGCCAGCAGCTTGGAAGGAGGCAATCAGCCCCAGCATTTT	CASSLEGGNQPQHF
TRBV18	TRBJ1-5	few	.	TGTGCCAGCTCACCGAGCAAGGATCAGCCCCAGCATTTT	CASSPSKDQPQHF
TRBV27	TRBJ2-3	.	TRBD1	TGTGCCAGCAGTAGATTAGGACAGGCCGTCACAGATACGCAGTATTTT	CASSRLGQAVTDTQYF
TRBV7-2	TRBJ2-5	.	.	TGTGCCAGCAGCTTGAGGGGAAGGGCAAAAGAGACCCAGTACTTC	CASSLRGRAKETQYF
TRBV30	TRBJ2-3	.	.	TGTGCCTGGAGTTCATTGAGCACAGATACGCAGTATTTT	CAWSSLSTDTQYF
TRBV29-1	TRBJ1-3	.	.	TGCAGCGTTGCGGAGGGGTTCTCTGGAAACACCATATATTTT	CSVAEGFSGNTIYF
TRBV19	TRBJ1-1	.	.	TGTGCCAGTAGTATCCAGGGGATGAACACTGAAGCTTTCTTT	CASSIQGMNTEAFF
TRBV5-6	TRBJ2-3	.	TRBD2	TGTGCCAGCAGCTTCGGGACTATCTTGGCAGATACGCAGTATTTT	CASSFGTILADTQYF
TRBV7-8	TRBJ2-5	.	.	TGTGCTAGCAGCTTAGAGAAATTTGAGACCCAGTACTTC	CASSLEKFETQYF
TRBV30	TRBJ2-2	.	.	TGTGCCTGGAGTGTGAGGGGCGACAACACCGGGGAGCTGTTTTTT	CAWSVRGDNTGELFF
TRBV5-1	TRBJ1-1	.	.	TGCGCCAGCAGCTCCTCCCCCCTGAACACTGAAGCTTTCTTT	CASSSSPLNTEAFF
TRBV7-3	TRBJ2-7	.	.	TGTGCCAGCAGCTTAAATCCCGGGTCGGGGCTTCAGTACTTC	CASSLNPGSGLQYF
TRBV19	TRBJ1-5	.	TRBD1	TGTGCCACCCGACCGGGACAGCTAACTCGGGCCAATCAGCCCCAGCATTTT	CATRPGQLTRANQPQHF
TRBV7-2	TRBJ1-4	.	.	TGTGCCAGCAGCGCGAACGTGGGACTGGAAAAACTGTTTTTT	CASSANVGLEKLFF
TRBV5-6	TRBJ2-7	few	.	TGTGCCAGCAGCTTGTTTCAGGACGGGACCTACGAGCAGTACTTC	CASSLFQDGTYEQYF
TRBV7-9	TRBJ1-5	.	.	TGTGCCAGCAGCTTCGGGACGGAGCCCGCGGATCAGCCCCAGCATTTT	CASSFGTEPADQPQHF
TRBV5-5	TRBJ2-1	.	.	TGTGCCAGCAGCTTGGTGGGGGTCGAGCAGTTCTTC	CASSLVGVEQFF
TRBV13	TRBJ1-4	.	TRBD1	TGTGCCAGCAGCTTAGGCCTCGGGACAGGGGAAGAAAAACTGTTTTTT	CASSLGLGTGEEKLFF
TRBV9	TRBJ2-5	.	TRBD1	TGTGCCAGCAGCGTAGGGATAGGGACAGGGGGTGAAGAGACCCAGTACTTC	CASSVGIGTGGEETQYF
TRBV27	TRBJ1-2	once	.	TGTGCCAGCACCCGTGGAGGGACGGGAGCTAACTATGGCTACACCTTC	CASTRGGTGANYGYTF
TRBV6-5	TRBJ1-2	.	.	TGTGCCAGCAGTTACGGCGGGGTTGGCTACACCTTC	CASSYGGVGYTF
TRBV7-9	TRBJ2-1	.	TRBD2	TGTGCCAGCAGCTTAGCGCTAATAACTAGCGGTCCATCAAGAAGGCAGTTCTTC	CASSLALITSGPSRRQFF
TRBV30	TRBJ2-7	once	.	TGTGCCTGGAGTCTAGGAGATTCCTACGAGCAGTACTTC	CAWSLGDSYEQYF
TRBV4-1	TRBJ1-1	.	TRBD1	TGCGCCAGCAGCCTGGGACAGGGAAACACTGAAGCTTTCTTT	CASSLGQGNTEAFF
TRBV5-1	TRBJ1-1	few	TRBD1	TGCGCCAGCAGACAGACAGGGGGGAGCACTGAAGCTTTCTTT	CASRQTGGSTEAFF